The 28 T cell receptor beta chains in this list originate from one sample, sequenced in a study of OX40 agonist ivuxolimab in advanced cancers. Measured with immunoSEQ multiplex PCR; TCRdb has only the in-frame clones, and not every one. This table holds about 80,000 clones, 92% found once. Material: CD4+ or CD8+ T cells sorted from blood, obtained in a trial of the OX40 agonist ivuxolimab. Every receptor here comes from an adult with an advanced solid tumor such as melanoma, head and neck, liver or kidney cancer.

V and J are TRBV6-5 and TRBJ2-7; D perhaps matches TRBD1 (6 bases). V was cut by 0 bases and J by 2 bases, with 14 bases left in between. Germline V gene sequence: CDR1 MNHEY, CDR2 SVGAGI. This CDR3 region has 16 residues. The CDR3, as DNA: TGTGCCAGCAGTTACTCGACTGGGGGCCGGACCTACGAGCAGTACTTC. The encoded protein is CASSYSTGGRTYEQYF.

This chain uses TRBV30 with TRBJ2-1, with 12 positions matching TRBD2. Germline assignment: CDR1 GTSNPN and CDR2 SVGIG (reference sequence). The CDR3 extends over 15 amino acids. The J segment lost 4 bases and the V segment lost 0 bases, leaving 1 base of the junction unmatched. CDR3 residues: CAWSVLAGGYNEQFF. The DNA of the CDR3 is TGTGCCTGGAGTGTACTAGCGGGGGGTTACAATGAGCAGTTCTTC.

The rearrangement uses TRBV4-1 and TRBJ1-1; possibly TRBD1 for D (5 bases). CDR1 is MGHRA, CDR2 YSYEKL, per germline. Trimming removed 4 bases at V and 2 bases at J, with 8 bases between. CDR3 length equals 13 residues. CDR3 loop: CASSLGGNTEAFF. CDR3 coding DNA: TGCGCCAGCAGCCTCGGGGGAAACACTGAAGCTTTCTTT.

Regarding this clone: One base away lies a much larger clone, so this may be a sequencing read error. V usage is TRBV7-9 and J usage is TRBJ2-3, with D uncertain. Germline-derived CDR1 and CDR2 are SEHNR and FQNEAQ (reference sequence). Trimming left V 3 bases short and J 3 bases short, with 4 bases between. This CDR3 spans 12 amino acids. The CDR3 DNA reads TGTGCCAGCAGCTTGGGGACAGATACGCAGTATTTT. It encodes CASSLGTDTQYF.

The chain uses TRBV20-1 and TRBJ2-1; D uncertain. The V end lost 4 bases, the J end lost 3 bases, and 4 bases lay between the germline ends. The germline V gene encodes CDR1 DFQATT and CDR2 SNEGSKA (reference sequence). CDR3 length equals 11 residues. Written as DNA, the CDR3 is TGCAGTGCTAAGGGCTACAATGAGCAGTTCTTC. Protein product: CSAKGYNEQFF.

The chain recombines TRBV11-3 with TRBJ1-5, with TRBD1 matching 12 bases. Losses at the gene ends were 0 bases for V and 6 bases for J; bases not matched to a gene: 9. The CDR3 spans 18 residues. The germline CDR1 and CDR2 sequences are SGHNT and YENEEA. As DNA, the CDR3 is TGTGCCAGCAGCTTAGATATGCGAGGGACAGGGGGCGTTCAGCCCCAGCATTTT. Its protein is CASSLDMRGTGGVQPQHF.

This clone came up once. The chain carries TRBV18 and TRBJ2-1; D is possibly TRBD1 (6 bases). The CDR3 consists of 16 residues. Trimming stripped 7 bases from V and 1 base from J, with 17 bases between. CDR1 and CDR2 from the germline V gene are KGHSH and LQKENI. The CDR3: CASWSPGVSSYNEQFF. In nucleotides, the CDR3 is TGTGCCAGCTGGTCCCCAGGGGTCTCGTCCTACAATGAGCAGTTCTTC.

This sequence joins TRBV6-4 and TRBJ2-3; D perhaps matches TRBD2 (6 bases). CDR3 length: 14 residues. Deletions cut 2 bases from V and 3 bases from J, with 9 bases between. Germline assignment: CDR1 MRHNA and CDR2 SNTAGT. The CDR3 sequence: CASSDNGGTDTQYF. The CDR3 DNA reads as TGTGCCAGCAGTGACAACGGGGGTACAGATACGCAGTATTTT.

This clone was counted between two and nine times. Within the sample, other DNA sequences also encode this same CDR3. This chain uses TRBV7-8 with TRBJ2-7; D unresolved. This CDR3 contains 14 residues. The V gene lost 3 bases and the J gene lost 0 bases, with 9 bases spanning the gap. CDR1 is SGHVS and CDR2 is FQNEAQ in the germline V gene. CDR3 bases: TGTGCCAGCAGCTTCAGGAGTCGCTCCTACGAGCAGTACTTC. It specifies CASSFRSRSYEQYF.

V usage is TRBV5-1 and J usage is TRBJ2-7, with 10 bases that match TRBD2. Germline-derived CDR1 and CDR2 are SGHRS and YFSETQ. The J segment lost 5 bases and the V segment lost 4 bases, leaving 6 bases of the junction unmatched. This CDR3 region has 14 residues. This CDR3 is CASSPLAGGHEQYF. For the CDR3, the DNA is TGCGCCAGCAGCCCGTTAGCGGGGGGCCACGAGCAGTACTTC.

The chain couples TRBV10-1 to TRBJ1-1; D possibly corresponds to TRBD1 (6 bases). The V and J ends lost 5 bases and 0 bases respectively, with 13 bases between them. There are 15 residues in the CDR3. Germline CDR1 and CDR2: WNHNN and SYGVQD (reference sequence). CDR3 protein: CASSQDRGLNTEAFF. CDR3 sequence (DNA): TGCGCCAGCAGTCAGGACAGAGGGCTGAACACTGAAGCTTTCTTT.

The V and J genes are TRBV5-1 and TRBJ1-1; D may be TRBD1 (5 bases). This CDR3 is 14 amino acids long. Germline CDR1 SGHRS, CDR2 YFSETQ. V dropped 4 bases and J dropped 1 base, with 11 bases sitting between them. The CDR3 reads CASSEIGTNTEAFF. The CDR3 coding sequence is TGCGCCAGCAGCGAAATAGGGACGAACACTGAAGCTTTCTTT.

The V and J genes are TRBV7-8 and TRBJ2-2; no reliable D call. There are 19 residues in the CDR3. Trimming took 0 bases from V and 4 from J, leaving 21 bases between them. Germline loops: CDR1 SGHVS, CDR2 FQNEAQ. The CDR3 is CASSLAPNPTPRSTGELFF. The CDR3 nucleotides are TGTGCCAGCAGCTTAGCCCCGAATCCGACCCCGCGGAGCACCGGGGAGCTGTTTTTT.

This chain joins TRBV5-1 and TRBJ2-7; the D is unclear. Germline assignment: CDR1 SGHRS and CDR2 YFSETQ. CDR3 length: 13 residues. Trimming took off 2 bases at V and 0 bases at J, with 6 bases between the two ends. CDR3 nucleotides: TGCGCCAGCAGCTTCTCAGCCTCCTACGAGCAGTACTTC. This gives the protein CASSFSASYEQYF.

Here the CDR3 reads CASGLAGYGSPLHF. The CDR3, as DNA: TGTGCTAGTGGTTTGGCGGGGTACGGTTCACCCCTCCACTTT. The chain carries TRBV12-5 and TRBJ1-6; D is unresolved. CDR1 is LGHNT, CDR2 FRNRAP, per germline. CDR3 size: 14 residues. V shed 1 base and J shed 9 bases, with 10 bases lying between them.

This clone turned up a few times. The V and J genes are TRBV12-5 and TRBJ2-1; 7 bases align to TRBD2. V shed 6 bases and J 4 bases; nucleotides not matched to a gene: 9. The germline CDR1 and CDR2 sequences are LGHNT and FRNRAP. The CDR3 has 15 residues. CDR3 nucleotides: TGTGCTAGTGGAAACCGGGACTACACATACAATGAGCAGTTCTTC. Translating it yields CASGNRDYTYNEQFF.

This clone was observed a single time. The chain combines TRBV5-4 with TRBJ2-5; 8 bases agree with TRBD2. The V segment lost 2 bases and the J segment 5 bases; nucleotides outside the gene matches: 14. Germline loops: CDR1 SGHNT, CDR2 YYREEE (reference sequence). CDR3 size: 17 residues. The CDR3 loop is CASSFRMAPRGAETQYF. Here the CDR3 DNA reads TGTGCCAGCAGCTTCCGGATGGCCCCGCGGGGGGCCGAGACCCAGTACTTC.

The genes are TRBV5-6 and TRBJ2-7; 10 bases line up with TRBD1. CDR3 length: 14 residues. Trimming at V came to 2 bases and at J to 3 bases, leaving 2 bases not matched to a gene. Germline V CDR1 and CDR2: SGHDT, YYEEEE. The CDR3 nucleotides read TGTGCCAGCAGCTTTGGGACAGGGGTCTACGAGCAGTACTTC. It encodes CASSFGTGVYEQYF. The variable domain in full, with the rest retrieved from reference TRBV5-6 and TRBJ2-7, is DAGVTQSPTHLIKTRGQQVTLRCSPKSGHDTVSWYQQALGQGPQFIFQYYEEEERQRGNFPDRFSGHQFPNYSSELNVNALLLGDSALYLCASSFGTGVYEQYFGPGTRLTVT.

This sequence joins TRBV2 and TRBJ1-4, with TRBD1 identical over 7 bases. The ends lost 3 bases at V and 5 bases at J; junction bases unmatched: 12. The CDR3 contains 17 residues. The germline V gene encodes CDR1 SNHLY and CDR2 FYNNEI. CDR3 DNA sequence: TGTGCCAGCAGTGAGGGACAGATCCTCAGGCGGAATGAAAAACTGTTTTTT. Residues: CASSEGQILRRNEKLFF.

The J gene is TRBJ2-7, the V gene TRBV2, with 7 bases that match TRBD2. In germline, CDR1 is SNHLY, CDR2 FYNNEI. This CDR3 has 12 residues. V lost 10 bases to trimming and J lost 2 bases; unmatched junction nucleotides: 5. The CDR3 sequence is CATGTITYEQYF. The CDR3 coding sequence is TGTGCCACCGGGACTATAACCTACGAGCAGTACTTC.

This chain links TRBV5-8 with TRBJ2-1; 8 positions agree with TRBD1. Trimming cost V 4 bases and J 6 bases; bases outside gene matches: 6. This CDR3 contains 14 residues. Germline values: CDR1 SGHTS, CDR2 YDEGEE. The CDR3 here is CASSPLDRGNEQFF. DNA for the CDR3: TGTGCCAGCAGCCCATTAGACAGGGGCAATGAGCAGTTCTTC.

The rearrangement joins TRBV5-6 to TRBJ2-3; 9 bases align to TRBD2. Germline loops: CDR1 SGHDT, CDR2 YYEEEE. The CDR3 runs to 15 residues. The V and J ends lost 0 bases and 4 bases, in that order; junction bases with no gene match: 3. CDR3 region: CASSLGGGEADTQYF. CDR3 coding DNA: TGTGCCAGCAGCTTGGGCGGGGGGGAGGCAGATACGCAGTATTTT.

The chain links TRBV27 to TRBJ2-5, with no clear D. The CDR3 is 15 residues long. CDR1 is MNHEY, CDR2 SMNVEV, per germline (reference sequence). The V gene lost 3 bases and the J gene lost 5 bases, with 16 bases spanning the gap. CDR3 DNA sequence: TGTGCCAGCAGTTTTTCATGGTCGTCCTGGGAGACCCAGTACTTC. It is translated as CASSFSWSSWETQYF.

V is TRBV4-3 and J is TRBJ2-7; the D gene is possibly TRBD2 (6 bases). CDR1 and CDR2 (germline): LGHNA, YSLEER. The CDR3 length is 15 residues. V lost 4 bases and J 2 bases, leaving 15 bases between the germline ends. The CDR3 sequence is CASSPLRGSTYEQYF. The CDR3 DNA is TGCGCCAGCAGCCCCCTCCGGGGGAGCACCTACGAGCAGTACTTC.

V usage is TRBV4-3 and J usage is TRBJ2-5; no firm D call. Germline V CDR1 and CDR2: LGHNA, YSLEER. The CDR3 loop spans 13 amino acids. Trimming cost V 0 bases and J 5 bases, with 7 bases left between them. The DNA of the CDR3 is TGCGCCAGCAGCCAAGATAGGGTCGAGACCCAGTACTTC. It codes for CASSQDRVETQYF.

This clone was seen only once. This chain links TRBV13 with TRBJ1-5; 8 bases match TRBD1. The CDR3 totals 16 residues. Trimming removed 0 bases from V and 5 bases from J; junction bases left unmatched: 6. Germline CDR1 is PRHDT and CDR2 is FYEKMQ (reference sequence). The CDR3 protein is CASSLGGRGPDQPQHF. The DNA for the CDR3 is TGTGCCAGCAGCTTAGGCGGCAGGGGGCCGGATCAGCCCCAGCATTTT.

The rearrangement joins TRBV7-8 to TRBJ2-1, with 15 nucleotides matching TRBD2. V shed 5 bases and J 4 bases; nucleotides not matched to a gene: 9. The CDR3 has 18 amino acids. Looked up from germline, CDR1 is SGHVS and CDR2 is FQNEAQ. CDR3 loop: CASSPGLAGGPVYNEQFF. CDR3 DNA: TGTGCCAGCAGCCCTGGACTAGCGGGGGGGCCGGTTTACAATGAGCAGTTCTTC. Together with reference TRBV7-8 and TRBJ2-1, the CDR3 gives the full variable domain: GAGVSQSPRYKVAKRGQDVALRCDPISGHVSLFWYQQALGQGPEFLTYFQNEAQLDKSGLPSDRFFAERPEGSVSTLKIQRTQQEDSAVYLCASSPGLAGGPVYNEQFFGPGTRLTVL.

The CDR3 protein is CASSPPEYNEQFF. The CDR3 DNA reads as TGTGCCAGCAGTCCCCCGGAGTACAATGAGCAGTTCTTC. The chain recombines TRBV27 with TRBJ2-1; D not resolved. CDR1 MNHEY and CDR2 SMNVEV come from the germline V gene (reference sequence). The CDR3 is 13 amino acids. Trimming cost V 5 bases and J 4 bases, with 9 bases left between them.